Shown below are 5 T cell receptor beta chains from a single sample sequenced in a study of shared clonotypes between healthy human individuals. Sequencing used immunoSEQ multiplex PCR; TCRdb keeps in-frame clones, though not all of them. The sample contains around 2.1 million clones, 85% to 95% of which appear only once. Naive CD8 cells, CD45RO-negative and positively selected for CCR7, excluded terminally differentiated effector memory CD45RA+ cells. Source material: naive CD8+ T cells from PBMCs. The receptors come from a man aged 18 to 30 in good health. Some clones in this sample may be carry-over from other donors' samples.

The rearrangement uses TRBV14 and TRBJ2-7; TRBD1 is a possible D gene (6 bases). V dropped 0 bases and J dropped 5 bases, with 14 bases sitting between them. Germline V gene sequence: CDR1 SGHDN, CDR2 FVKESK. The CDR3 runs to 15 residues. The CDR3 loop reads CASSQDLPGANEQYF. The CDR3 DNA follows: TGTGCCAGCAGCCAAGATCTTCCAGGGGCTAACGAGCAGTACTTC.

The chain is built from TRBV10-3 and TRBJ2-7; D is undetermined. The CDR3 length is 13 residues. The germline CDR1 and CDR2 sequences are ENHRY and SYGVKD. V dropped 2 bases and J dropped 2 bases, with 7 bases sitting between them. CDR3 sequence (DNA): TGTGCCATCAGTGAGCACAGACCCTACGAGCAGTACTTC. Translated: CAISEHRPYEQYF.

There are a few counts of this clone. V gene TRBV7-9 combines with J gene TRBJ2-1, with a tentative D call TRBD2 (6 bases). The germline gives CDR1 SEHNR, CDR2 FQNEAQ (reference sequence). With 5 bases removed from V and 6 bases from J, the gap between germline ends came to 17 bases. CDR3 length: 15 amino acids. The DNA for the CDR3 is TGTGCCAGCAGCATCCGGACTACTCCGTCCAATGAGCAGTTCTTC. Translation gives CASSIRTTPSNEQFF.

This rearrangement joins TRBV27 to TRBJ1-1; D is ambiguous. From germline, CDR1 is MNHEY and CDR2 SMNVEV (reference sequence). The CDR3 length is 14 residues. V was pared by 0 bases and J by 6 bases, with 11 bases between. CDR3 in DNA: TGTGCCAGCAGTTTATCTTTGGGGAAGGCTGAAGCTTTCTTT. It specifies CASSLSLGKAEAFF.

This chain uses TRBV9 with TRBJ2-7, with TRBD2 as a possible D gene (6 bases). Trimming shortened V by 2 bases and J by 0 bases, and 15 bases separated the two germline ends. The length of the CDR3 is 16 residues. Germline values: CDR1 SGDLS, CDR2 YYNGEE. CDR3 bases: TGTGCCAGCAGCGTGACCGTAGCGGCCAGCTCCTACGAGCAGTACTTC. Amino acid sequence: CASSVTVAASSYEQYF.